These 12 T cell receptor beta chains came from one sample sequenced in a study of blood T cell repertoires in COVID-19 (dated by TCRdb to the early 2020s). The library was made by the immunoSEQ multiplex PCR assay. The table was pulled from immuneACCESS by TCRdb, which kept in-frame rearrangements only. Such tables lose some clones; where checked, under half of the loss comes from unresolved V genes, and the rest has no known cause. Present in this sample are about 20,000 clones, around nine tenths of which were seen just once. The ten largest clones take up roughly 10% of the sample. Sequenced: peripheral blood. These TCRs come from a human donor in a cohort sampled during active COVID-19.

The chain is built from TRBV5-6 and TRBJ1-4; 8 nucleotides match TRBD1. CDR3 length equals 15 residues. The ends lost 0 bases at V and 8 bases at J; junction bases unmatched: 6. Germline values: CDR1 SGHDT, CDR2 YYEEEE. In nucleotides, the CDR3 is TGTGCCAGCAGCTTGGCAGGACAGGGCCTAGAAAAACTGTTTTTT. Translating gives CASSLAGQGLEKLFF.

The chain couples TRBV6-5 to TRBJ2-5; 7 nucleotides line up with TRBD1. Losses at the gene ends were 6 bases for V and 7 bases for J; bases not matched to a gene: 8. Germline V lookup: CDR1 MNHEY, CDR2 SVGAGI. This CDR3 spans 13 amino acids. DNA for the CDR3: TGTGCCAGCAGAACAGACAGGGAAGGGACCCAGTACTTC. Its protein product is CASRTDREGTQYF.

The DNA for the CDR3 is TGCGCCAGCAGCAGGAACAGCCCTTACGAGCAGTACTTC. As protein: CASSRNSPYEQYF. The rearrangement uses TRBV5-1 and TRBJ2-7, with D unclear. The CDR3 runs 13 residues. Germline V lookup: CDR1 SGHRS, CDR2 YFSETQ. The ends were cut back, 4 bases at V and 4 bases at J, with 12 bases in the middle.

The chain carries TRBV5-1 and TRBJ2-1, with 7 bases identical to TRBD1. This CDR3 is built from 16 residues. Germline CDR1 reads SGHRS; CDR2 reads YFSETQ. Trimming removed 7 bases from V and 9 bases from J; junction bases left unmatched: 19. Here the CDR3 reads CASSNGLGGVGSEQFF. The CDR3 DNA is TGCGCCAGCTCCAATGGGTTAGGGGGCGTGGGTTCTGAGCAGTTCTTC. The full variable domain, rest sourced from reference TRBV5-1 and TRBJ2-1, is KAGVTQTPRYLIKTRGQQVTLSCSPISGHRSVSWYQQTPGQGLQFLFEYFSETQRNKGNFPGRFSGRQFSNSRSEMNVSTLELGDSALYLCASSNGLGGVGSEQFFGPGTRLTVL.

The chain links TRBV5-4 to TRBJ2-5; D call uncertain. This CDR3 is 15 amino acids long. Germline V gene sequence: CDR1 SGHNT, CDR2 YYREEE (reference sequence). Trimming took off 0 bases at V and 2 bases at J, with 11 bases between the two ends. CDR3 sequence: CASSLGRNPQETQYF. The CDR3 DNA reads TGTGCCAGCAGCTTGGGGCGGAACCCTCAAGAGACCCAGTACTTC.

The V gene is TRBV4-1, the J gene TRBJ2-5; 15 bases fit TRBD2. Trimming at V came to 4 bases and at J to 5 bases, leaving 8 bases not matched to a gene. The CDR3 is 17 amino acids. The germline V gene has CDR1 MGHRA and CDR2 YSYEKL. The chain's CDR3 is CASSLMGLAGGGETQYF. In nucleotides, the CDR3 is TGCGCCAGCAGCCTTATGGGACTAGCGGGGGGCGGGGAGACCCAGTACTTC.

This clone appeared once. The chain has TRBV30 and TRBJ2-5; 12 bases match TRBD1. Germline values: CDR1 GTSNPN, CDR2 SVGIG (reference sequence). J gave up 4 bases and V 4 bases, and 7 bases lay outside the gene matches. The CDR3 is made up of 15 amino acids. CDR3 residues: CAWTPGTGGPETQYF. CDR3 in DNA: TGTGCCTGGACCCCAGGGACAGGGGGCCCAGAGACCCAGTACTTC.

The chain recombines TRBV15 with TRBJ2-7; D is perhaps TRBD2 (5 bases). This CDR3 contains 14 residues. V lost 6 bases and J 3 bases, leaving 15 bases between the germline ends. Germline V gives CDR1 LNHNV, CDR2 YYDKDF (reference sequence). CDR3 protein: CATRGDEPNYEQYF. CDR3 coding DNA: TGTGCCACCAGGGGAGACGAACCGAACTACGAGCAGTACTTC.

The rearrangement links TRBV10-3 to TRBJ1-6; the D is unclear. Germline V CDR1 and CDR2: ENHRY, SYGVKD. This CDR3 spans 16 amino acids. Trimming took 3 bases from V and 10 from J, leaving 19 bases between them. The CDR3 coding sequence is TGTGCCATCAGTGACCTGGGTGGAGGGTCGGAATCACCCCTCCACTTT. It encodes CAISDLGGGSESPLHF.

V and J are TRBV4-1 and TRBJ1-4; TRBD1 agrees at 9 bases. The CDR3 is made up of 15 amino acids. The germline V gene has CDR1 MGHRA and CDR2 YSYEKL. The J segment lost 7 bases and the V segment lost 4 bases, leaving 7 bases of the junction unmatched. The CDR3 DNA is TGCGCCAGCAGCCGGGACAGGGATAAGGGTGAAAAACTGTTTTTT. As protein: CASSRDRDKGEKLFF.

The chain carries TRBV5-4 and TRBJ1-2, with D tentatively TRBD1 (6 bases). Trimming removed 4 bases from V and 1 base from J, with 11 bases in between. This CDR3 contains 14 residues. The germline CDR1 and CDR2 sequences are SGHNT and YYREEE (reference sequence). Here the CDR3 reads CASSAGQFNYGYTF. Written as DNA, the CDR3 is TGTGCCAGCAGCGCTGGACAGTTTAACTATGGCTACACCTTC. Based on the CDR3 plus reference TRBV5-4 and TRBJ1-2, the full variable domain is ETGVTQSPTHLIKTRGQQVTLRCSSQSGHNTVSWYQQALGQGPQFIFQYYREEENGRGNFPPRFSGLQFPNYSSELNVNALELDDSALYLCASSAGQFNYGYTFGSGTRLTVV.

The chain combines TRBV5-1 with TRBJ2-5; D perhaps matches TRBD1 (6 bases). Germline loops: CDR1 SGHRS, CDR2 YFSETQ. The CDR3 length is 11 residues. CDR3 nucleotide sequence: TGCATCCAGGGGTTCCAAGAGACCCAGTACTTC. Its translation is CIQGFQETQYF.